The clone carrying this TCR beta chain was observed a handful of times. According to the study, TCR beta libraries were built with iRepertoire HTBI primers and CDR3-region Arm-PCR. In TCRdb, the multiplex PCR reads were re-called with MiXCR into one record per CDR3 protein. The table records 520,000 or so distinct CDR3 sequences, about 12% of them present only once. These data are taken from a study of regulatory T cells in long-lasting Graves disease. The sample's time point: newly diagnosed GD, antithyroid drugs for less than 3 months. PBMC-extracted RNA yielded the TCR library. These data also formed part of another study, on T cells in Graves' hyperthyroidism and ophthalmopathy. In that study: Most thyroid clonotypes expanded above 0.001 appeared in blood too.

The sequence was obtained from a woman in her 30s with Graves disease. Here the sequenced sample was peripheral blood mononuclear cells (PBMCs), taken at new diagnosis, from a patient treated with antithyroid drugs.

Here the CDR3 DNA reads TGTGCCAGTAGTAACAGGATCTCTGGAAACACCATATATTTT. It specifies CASSNRISGNTIYF. The chain carries TRBV19 and TRBJ1-3, with TRBD1 as a possible D gene (5 bases). The V end was cut by 4 bases, the J end by 0 bases, with 7 bases between. This CDR3 is built from 14 residues. CDR1 is LNHDA and CDR2 is SQIVND in the germline V gene (reference sequence).